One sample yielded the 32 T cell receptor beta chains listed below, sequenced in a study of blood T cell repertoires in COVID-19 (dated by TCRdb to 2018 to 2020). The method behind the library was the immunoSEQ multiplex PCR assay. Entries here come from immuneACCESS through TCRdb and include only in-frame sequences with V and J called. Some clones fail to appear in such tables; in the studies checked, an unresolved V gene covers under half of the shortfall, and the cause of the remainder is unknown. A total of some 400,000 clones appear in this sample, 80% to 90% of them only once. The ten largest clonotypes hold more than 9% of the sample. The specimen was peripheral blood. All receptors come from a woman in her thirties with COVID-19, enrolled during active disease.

Here the CDR3 reads CASSIPGGSYNEQFF. Here the CDR3 DNA reads TGTGCCAGCAGTATCCCGGGGGGCTCCTACAATGAGCAGTTCTTC. The V and J genes are TRBV2 and TRBJ2-1, with 7 bases matching TRBD2. The trim removed 5 bases at V and 0 bases at J, leaving 4 bases unmatched. CDR1 and CDR2 from the germline V gene are SNHLY and FYNNEI. This CDR3 comprises 15 residues. The full variable domain, in which reference TRBV2 and TRBJ2-1 provide the parts outside the CDR3, is EPEVTQTPSHQVTQMGQEVILRCVPISNHLYFYWYRQILGQKVEFLVSFYNNEISEKSEIFDDQFSVERPDGSNFTLKIRSTKLEDSAMYFCASSIPGGSYNEQFFGPGTRLTVL.

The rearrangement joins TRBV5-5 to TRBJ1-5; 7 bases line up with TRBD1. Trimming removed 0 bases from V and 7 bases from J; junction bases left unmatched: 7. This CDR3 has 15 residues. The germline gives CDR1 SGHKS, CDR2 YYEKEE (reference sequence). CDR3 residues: CASSLEGHRGQPQHF. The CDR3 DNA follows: TGTGCCAGCAGCTTGGAGGGCCACAGGGGACAGCCCCAGCATTTT.

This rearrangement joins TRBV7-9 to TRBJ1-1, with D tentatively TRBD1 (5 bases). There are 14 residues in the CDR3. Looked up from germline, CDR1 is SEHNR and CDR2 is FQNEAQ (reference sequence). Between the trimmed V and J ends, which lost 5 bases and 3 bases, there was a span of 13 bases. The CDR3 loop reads CASSPQGSDTEAFF. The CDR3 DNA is TGTGCCAGCAGCCCGCAGGGATCAGACACTGAAGCTTTCTTT. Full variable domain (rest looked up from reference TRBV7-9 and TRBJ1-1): DTGVSQNPRHKITKRGQNVTFRCDPISEHNRLYWYRQTLGQGPEFLTYFQNEAQLEKSRLLSDRFSAERPKGSFSTLEIQRTEQGDSAMYLCASSPQGSDTEAFFGQGTRLTVV.

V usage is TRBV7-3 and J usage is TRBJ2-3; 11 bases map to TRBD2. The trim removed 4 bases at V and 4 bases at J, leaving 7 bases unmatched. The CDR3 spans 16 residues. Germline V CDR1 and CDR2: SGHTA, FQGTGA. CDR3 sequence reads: CASSSTLAGVSDTQYF. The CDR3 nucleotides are TGTGCCAGCAGCTCCACACTAGCGGGAGTGTCAGATACGCAGTATTTT.

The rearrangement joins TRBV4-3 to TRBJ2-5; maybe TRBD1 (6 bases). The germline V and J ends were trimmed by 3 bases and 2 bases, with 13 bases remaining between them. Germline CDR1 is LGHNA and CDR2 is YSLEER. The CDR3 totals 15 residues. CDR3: CASSQDRRYQETQYF. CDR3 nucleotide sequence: TGCGCCAGCAGCCAGGACAGACGATATCAAGAGACCCAGTACTTC.

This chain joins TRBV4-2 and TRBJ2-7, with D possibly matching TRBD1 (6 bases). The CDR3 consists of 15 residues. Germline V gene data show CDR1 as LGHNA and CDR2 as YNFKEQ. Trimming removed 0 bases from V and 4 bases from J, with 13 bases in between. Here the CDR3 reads CASSQDPGHYYEQYF. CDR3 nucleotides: TGTGCCAGCAGCCAAGATCCGGGACACTATTACGAGCAGTACTTC.

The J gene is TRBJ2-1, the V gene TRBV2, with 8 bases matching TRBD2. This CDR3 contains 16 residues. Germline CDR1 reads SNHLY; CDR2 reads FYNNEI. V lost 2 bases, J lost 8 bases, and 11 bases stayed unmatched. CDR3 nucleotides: TGTGCCAGCAGTGAACGGGGCGGGAGGCCGGTAGATGAGCAGTTCTTC. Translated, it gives CASSERGGRPVDEQFF.

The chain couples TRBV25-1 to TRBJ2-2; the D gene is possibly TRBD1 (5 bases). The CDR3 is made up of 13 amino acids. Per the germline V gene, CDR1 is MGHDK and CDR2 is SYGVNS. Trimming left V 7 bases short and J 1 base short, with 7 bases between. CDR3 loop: CASKGENTGELFF. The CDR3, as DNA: TGTGCCAGCAAAGGGGAGAACACCGGGGAGCTGTTTTTT.

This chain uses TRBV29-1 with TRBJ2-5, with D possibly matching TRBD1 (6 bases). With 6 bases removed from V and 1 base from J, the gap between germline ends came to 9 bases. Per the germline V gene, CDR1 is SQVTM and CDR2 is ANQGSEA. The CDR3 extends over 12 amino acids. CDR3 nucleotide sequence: TGCAGCGTCGGACAGCCCCAAGAGACCCAGTACTTC. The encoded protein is CSVGQPQETQYF.

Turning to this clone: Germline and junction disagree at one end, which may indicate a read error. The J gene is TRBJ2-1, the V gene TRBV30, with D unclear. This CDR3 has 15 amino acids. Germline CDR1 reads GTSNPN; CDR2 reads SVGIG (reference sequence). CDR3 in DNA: TGTGCCTGTAGTGTAAGTAGTATTCGTTCCAATGAGCAGTTCTTC. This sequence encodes CACSVSSIRSNEQFF.

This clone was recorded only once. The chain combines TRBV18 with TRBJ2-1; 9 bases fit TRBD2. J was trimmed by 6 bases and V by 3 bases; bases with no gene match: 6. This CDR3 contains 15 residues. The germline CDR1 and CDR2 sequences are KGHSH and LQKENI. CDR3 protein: CASSPTAGGGNEQFF. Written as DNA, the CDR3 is TGTGCCAGCTCACCTACCGCGGGGGGGGGCAATGAGCAGTTCTTC.

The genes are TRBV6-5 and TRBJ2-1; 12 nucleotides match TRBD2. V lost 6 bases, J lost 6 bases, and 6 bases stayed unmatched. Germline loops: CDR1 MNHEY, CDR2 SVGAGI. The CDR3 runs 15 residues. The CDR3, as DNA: TGTGCCAGCAGAGCCGGACTAGCGGGAATCAATGAGCAGTTCTTC. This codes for CASRAGLAGINEQFF.

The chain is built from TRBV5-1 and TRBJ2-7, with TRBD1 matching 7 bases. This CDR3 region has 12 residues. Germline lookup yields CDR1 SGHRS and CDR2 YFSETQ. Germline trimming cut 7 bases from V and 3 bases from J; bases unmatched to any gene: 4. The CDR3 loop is CASRDSYYEQYF. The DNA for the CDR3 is TGCGCCAGCCGGGACAGCTACTACGAGCAGTACTTC.

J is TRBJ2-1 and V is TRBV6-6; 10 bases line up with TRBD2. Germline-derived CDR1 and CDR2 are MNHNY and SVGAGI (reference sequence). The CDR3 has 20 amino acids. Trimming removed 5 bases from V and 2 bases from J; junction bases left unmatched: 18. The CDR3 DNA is TGTGCCAGCAGTCGCCCTCGATCTAGCGGGGGCCCCCTGACCTACAATGAGCAGTTCTTC. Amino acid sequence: CASSRPRSSGGPLTYNEQFF.

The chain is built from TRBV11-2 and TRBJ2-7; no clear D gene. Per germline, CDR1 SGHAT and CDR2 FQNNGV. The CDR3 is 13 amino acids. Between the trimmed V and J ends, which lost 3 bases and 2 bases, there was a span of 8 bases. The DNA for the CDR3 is TGTGCCAGCAGCTTCTCCACAACCTACGAGCAGTACTTC. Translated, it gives CASSFSTTYEQYF.

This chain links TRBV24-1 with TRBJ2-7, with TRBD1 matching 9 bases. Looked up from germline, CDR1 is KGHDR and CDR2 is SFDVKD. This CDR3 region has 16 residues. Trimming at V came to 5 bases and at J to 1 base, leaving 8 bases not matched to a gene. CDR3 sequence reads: CATSGAPGTGSYEQYF. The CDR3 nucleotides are TGTGCCACCAGTGGAGCTCCCGGGACAGGGTCCTACGAGCAGTACTTC.

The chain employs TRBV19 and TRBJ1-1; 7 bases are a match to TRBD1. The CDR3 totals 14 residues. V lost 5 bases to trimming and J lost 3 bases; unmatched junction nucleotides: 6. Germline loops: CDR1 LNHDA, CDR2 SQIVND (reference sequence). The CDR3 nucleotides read TGTGCCAGTAGTCTGGGACAGTTGTACACTGAAGCTTTCTTT. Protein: CASSLGQLYTEAFF.

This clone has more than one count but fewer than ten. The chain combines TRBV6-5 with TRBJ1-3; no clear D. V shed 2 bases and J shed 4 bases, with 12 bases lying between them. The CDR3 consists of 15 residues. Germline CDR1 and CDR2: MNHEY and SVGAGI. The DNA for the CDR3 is TGTGCCAGCAGTTACGAGGGAACGGGCGGAAACACCATATATTTT. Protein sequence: CASSYEGTGGNTIYF.

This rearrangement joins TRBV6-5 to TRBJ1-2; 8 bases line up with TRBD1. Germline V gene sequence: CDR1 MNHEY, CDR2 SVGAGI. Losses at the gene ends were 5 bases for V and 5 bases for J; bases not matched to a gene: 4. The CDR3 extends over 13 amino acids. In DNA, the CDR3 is TGTGCCAGCAGTCGGACAGGGAGGTATGGCTACACCTTC. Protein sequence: CASSRTGRYGYTF.

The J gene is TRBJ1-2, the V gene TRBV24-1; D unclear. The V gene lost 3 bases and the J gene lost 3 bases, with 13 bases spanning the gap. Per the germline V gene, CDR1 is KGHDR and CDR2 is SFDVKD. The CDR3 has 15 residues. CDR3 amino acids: CATSDPLGEDYGYTF. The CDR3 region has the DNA TGTGCCACCAGTGATCCCCTCGGGGAAGACTATGGCTACACCTTC.

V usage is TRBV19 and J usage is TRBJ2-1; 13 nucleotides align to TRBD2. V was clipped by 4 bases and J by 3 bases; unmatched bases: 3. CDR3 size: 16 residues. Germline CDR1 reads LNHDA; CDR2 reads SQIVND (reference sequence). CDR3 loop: CASSTGLAGLYNEQFF. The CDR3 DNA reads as TGTGCCAGTAGTACGGGACTAGCGGGACTCTACAATGAGCAGTTCTTC.

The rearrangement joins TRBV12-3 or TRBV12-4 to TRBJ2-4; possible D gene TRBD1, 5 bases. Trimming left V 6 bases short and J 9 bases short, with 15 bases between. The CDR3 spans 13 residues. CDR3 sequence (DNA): TGTGCCAGCAGCCCCCTCGACAGCCGCATTCAGTACTTC. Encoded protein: CASSPLDSRIQYF.

This CDR3 is CASSAGTGGTEAFF. As DNA, the CDR3 is TGCGCCAGCAGCGCCGGGACAGGGGGCACTGAAGCTTTCTTT. This sequence joins TRBV5-1 and TRBJ1-1; 11 nucleotides align to TRBD1. Trimming removed 4 bases from V and 4 bases from J; junction bases left unmatched: 3. CDR3 length equals 14 residues. Germline lookup yields CDR1 SGHRS and CDR2 YFSETQ. The full variable domain, rest sourced from reference TRBV5-1 and TRBJ1-1, is KAGVTQTPRYLIKTRGQQVTLSCSPISGHRSVSWYQQTPGQGLQFLFEYFSETQRNKGNFPGRFSGRQFSNSRSEMNVSTLELGDSALYLCASSAGTGGTEAFFGQGTRLTVV.

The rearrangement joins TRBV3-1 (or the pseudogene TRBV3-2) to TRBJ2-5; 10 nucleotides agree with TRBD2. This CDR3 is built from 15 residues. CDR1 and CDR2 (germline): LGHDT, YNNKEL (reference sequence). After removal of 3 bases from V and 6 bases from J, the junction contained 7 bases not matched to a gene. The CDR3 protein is CASSHPLAGGQTQYF. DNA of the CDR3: TGTGCCAGCAGCCACCCCTTAGCGGGAGGACAGACCCAGTACTTC.

CDR3 nucleotides: TGTGCCATCAGCTTGACAGACTTGAACACTGAAGCTTTCTTT. This gives the protein CAISLTDLNTEAFF. The chain has TRBV10-3 and TRBJ1-1, with a possible D match to TRBD1 (5 bases). The V and J ends lost 6 bases and 0 bases respectively, with 11 bases between them. This CDR3 is 14 amino acids long. Germline values: CDR1 ENHRY, CDR2 SYGVKD.

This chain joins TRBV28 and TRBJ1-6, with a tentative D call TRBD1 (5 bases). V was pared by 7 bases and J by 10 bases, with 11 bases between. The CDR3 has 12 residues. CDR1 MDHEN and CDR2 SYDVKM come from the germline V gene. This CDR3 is CASTTVYSPLHF. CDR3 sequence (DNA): TGTGCCAGCACGACAGTCTACTCACCCCTCCACTTT.

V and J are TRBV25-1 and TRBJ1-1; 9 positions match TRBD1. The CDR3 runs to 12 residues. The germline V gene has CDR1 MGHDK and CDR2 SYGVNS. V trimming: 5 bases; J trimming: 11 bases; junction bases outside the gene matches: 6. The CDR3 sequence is CASSSGTGTAFF. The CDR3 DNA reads TGTGCCAGCAGTTCCGGGACAGGGACGGCTTTCTTT.

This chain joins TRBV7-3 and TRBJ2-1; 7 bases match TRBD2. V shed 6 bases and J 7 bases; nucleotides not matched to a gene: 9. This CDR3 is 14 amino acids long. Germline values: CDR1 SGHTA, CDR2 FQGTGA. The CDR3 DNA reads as TGTGCCAGCAGGGACAAAGGCGGGAGTAATGAGCAGTTCTTC. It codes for CASRDKGGSNEQFF.

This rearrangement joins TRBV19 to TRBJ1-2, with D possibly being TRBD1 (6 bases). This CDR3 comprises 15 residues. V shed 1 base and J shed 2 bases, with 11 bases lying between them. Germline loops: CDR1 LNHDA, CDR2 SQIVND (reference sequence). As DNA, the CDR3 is TGTGCCAGTAGTATAGTTTGGGGGCAGAACTATGGCTACACCTTC. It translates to CASSIVWGQNYGYTF.

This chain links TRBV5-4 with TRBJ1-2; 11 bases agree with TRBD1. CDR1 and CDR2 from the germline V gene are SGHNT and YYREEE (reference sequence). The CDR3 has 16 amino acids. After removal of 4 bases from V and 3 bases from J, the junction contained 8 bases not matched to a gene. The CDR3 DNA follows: TGTGCCAGCAGCCAAGGACAGGGGGCAAAATACTATGGCTACACCTTC. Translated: CASSQGQGAKYYGYTF.

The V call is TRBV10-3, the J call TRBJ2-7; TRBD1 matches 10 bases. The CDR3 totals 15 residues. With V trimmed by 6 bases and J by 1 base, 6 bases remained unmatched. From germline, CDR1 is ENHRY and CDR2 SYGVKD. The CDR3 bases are TGTGCCATCAGGATGACAGGGGGCGCTTCCTACGAGCAGTACTTC. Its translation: CAIRMTGGASYEQYF.

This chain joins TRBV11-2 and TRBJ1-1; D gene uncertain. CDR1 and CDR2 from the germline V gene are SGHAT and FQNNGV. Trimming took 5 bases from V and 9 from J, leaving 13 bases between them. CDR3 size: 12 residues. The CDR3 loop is CASSAQYSKAFF. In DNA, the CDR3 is TGTGCCAGCAGCGCCCAATACTCAAAAGCTTTCTTT.